This T cell receptor beta chain was sequenced during a study of monozygotic twins with cystic fibrosis. Across the study: Library input was three micrograms of fragmented DNA, with about 15 PCR cycles. Study results and limitations: J usage was most co-twin-similar in 8 of 16 pairs, V in 13. Nucleotide-identical clonotype sharing was significantly higher within monozygotic CF twin pairs than between unrelated CF individuals.

On this clone: Its antigen is not identified.

This CDR3 region has 16 residues. CDR1 and CDR2 from the germline V gene are LNHDA and SQIVND (reference sequence). Trimming stripped 3 bases from V and 4 bases from J, with 16 bases between. Only in-frame clones appear in the TCRdb table, and some are missing; sequencing was by immunoSEQ multiplex PCR. Found here are about 20,000 clones, around 97% of them singletons; the top ten hold under 2.5%. The chain joins TRBV19 to TRBJ1-5; D uncertain. This receptor was obtained from a woman younger than 45 with cystic fibrosis. The material sequenced was blood. As DNA, the CDR3 is TGTGCCAGTAGTATCGCCCCGCCGGGCTGGAATCAGCCCCAGCATTTT. Translated: CASSIAPPGWNQPQHF. The full variable domain, rest sourced from reference TRBV19 and TRBJ1-5, is DGGITQSPKYLFRKEGQNVTLSCEQNLNHDAMYWYRQDPGQGLRLIYYSQIVNDFQKGDIAEGYSVSREKKESFPLTVTSAQKNPTAFYLCASSIAPPGWNQPQHFGDGTRLSIL.